The count of the clone carrying this TCR beta chain is one. The sample comes from a study of cytomegalovirus exposure and HLA in healthy donors. Trimming removed 5 bases at V and 5 bases at J, with 6 bases between. The CDR3 extends over 11 amino acids. Germline CDR1 MDHEN, CDR2 SYDVKM. When sampled, the donors appeared nominally healthy, though they likely had unrecorded immune exposures. PCR primers comprised 60 Vbeta and 13 Jbeta primers. The repertoire was sequenced with immunoSEQ multiplex PCR; TCRdb's copy has only in-frame clones and lacks some. The data hold about 180,000 clones, with roughly 70% observed a single time.

The sequenced sample consisted of PBMCs. The rearrangement joins TRBV28 to TRBJ1-2; D uncertain. This TCR derives from a male donor in good health and CMV-seronegative. This CDR3 is CASSRVYGYTF. CDR3 in DNA: TGTGCCAGCAGTCGAGTGTATGGCTACACCTTC.